This TCR beta chain comes out of a study of identical twins. This clonotype was seen more than once but under ten times. Germline V gene data show CDR1 as WSHSY and CDR2 as SAAADI. The CDR3 totals 13 residues. The V end lost 6 bases, the J end lost 3 bases, and 11 bases lay between the germline ends. TCRdb recomputed calls from the 5' RACE reads with MiXCR, one row per CDR3 protein. Among 200,000 to 250,000 distinct CDR3 sequences listed, 5.5% to 7.5% were seen once. These data are also associated with another study on T cells expressing NK-cell markers.

V and J are TRBV10-2 and TRBJ1-1, with TRBD1 as a possible D gene (5 bases). Sequenced sample: CD8+ T cells sorted from blood. This clonotype was obtained from a woman aged 18-29 years in good health. This chain's CDR3 is CASSEGSYTEAFF. CDR3 sequence (DNA): TGCGCCAGCAGCGAGGGGTCCTACACTGAAGCTTTCTTT.